This T cell receptor (beta chain) originates from a study of T-cell memory formation after mild COVID-19 (dated by TCRdb to 2020 to 2023). At the level of the whole study: TCR sequence clusters from the two donors were found to be largely donor specific. T-cell clones expanding and contracting after mild COVID-19 in a couple of donors were tracked by longitudinal TCRalpha and TCRbeta repertoire sequencing. The cohort was made up of two young adult volunteers, one female and one male, who were previously healthy.

Paper-wide results and their limitations: SARS-CoV-2 specificity of the second-wave clones peaking on day 37 was not confirmed. From day 15 to 85, contracting clones showed balanced CD4/CD8 phenotypes, whereas a second wave of clones that expanded from day 15 to 37 leaned towards CD4+. Contracting CD4+ clones were located mainly in the CM and EM memory subsets, whereas CD8+ clones were found to be enriched in EMRA. Only two mild cases were covered in the study, and larger cohorts including severe cases with pre-infection samples were considered necessary. The detection of some responding clones in pre-infection memory suggests that pre-existing cross-reactive memory T cells joined the SARS-CoV-2 response.

The CDR3 numbers 16 residues from cysteine through phenylalanine. Kept here is only the CDR3 DNA, which spans 48 bases and is read in frame from base 1. CDR1 PRHDT and CDR2 FYEKMQ are derived from the germline V gene (reference sequence). PBMCs were isolated by Ficoll-Paque density gradient centrifugation. This clonotype was counted between two and nine times. It lacks a known antigen. Sequence at one end of the junction differs from germline and may be a read error. Sequencer: Illumina NovaSeq 6000. TCRalpha and TCRbeta cDNA libraries were constructed by 5'RACE with constant-segment primers, with sample barcodes and unique molecular identifiers being introduced. Trizol reagent was used to extract RNA from every sample. Amplification of the libraries took two PCR steps, and the second step added a second sample barcode plus Illumina TruSeq adapters. Sequencing of the libraries was done on an Illumina NovaSeq, producing 2 x 150 bp paired-end reads. In the original analysis: With migec v1.2.7, reads were demultiplexed and then collapsed into UMI-guided consensus sequences. Using mixcr v2.1.11, the UMI consensuses were aligned to TRA and TRB V and J templates and assembled into clonotypes. Expanded or contracted clonotypes were those called significant by both edgeR and NoisET, with noise models trained on biological replicates. edgeR calls used a false discovery rate-adjusted p below 0.01 and a log2 fold-change threshold of 1. PCA with hierarchical clustering of max-normalized trajectories of the 1000 most abundant clonotypes was used as exploratory dynamics analysis. The CD4 or CD8 phenotype of responding clones was assigned using the separately sequenced CD4+ and CD8+ repertoires. TCRdb reworked the public reads: Q25 trimming with fastp, MiXCR clone assembly, productive beta chains retained. Rows matching on CDR3 protein sequence are summarized as one entry with the most common DNA and genes. The V and J calls shown here were made by TCRdb, not taken from the authors' results. In all, the sample holds 150,000 or so distinct CDR3 sequences, and about 9.9% of those were seen once. Approximately 3.4% of the sample is taken by the ten largest.

The receptor was derived from a man aged 18 to 30 who had mild COVID-19 (a few samples of this study predate the infection). The sample titles of this study are shuffled in the database, so cell type and time point are left out; the donor was told from shared clones. The chain joins TRBV13 to TRBJ1-4; the D gene identity is not certain. The sequenced material came from PBMCs or a T cell subset sorted from them (not recorded which). CDR3 loop: CASSPRVHVTSEKLFF. The DNA sequence is as follows: TGTGCCAGCAGCCCGAGAGTTCACGTAACTAGTGAAAAACTGTTTTTT.